These T cell receptor beta chains were read from a single sample in a study of shared clonotypes between healthy human individuals. The data were produced by immunoSEQ multiplex PCR, yet TCRdb's version contains in-frame clones alone and is incomplete. Here the sample spans some 980,000 clones, approximately 76% being singletons. Sequenced sample: memory CD4+ T cells sorted from blood. These receptor sequences come from a man aged 18 to 30 in good health. Both conserved end residues are trimmed from each CDR3. Rows give clone size only sometimes, using once, few, many, or a class for an expanded clone.

clone size	J gene	V gene	CDR3 protein
-	TRBJ2-2	TRBV4-2	ASSFVGGAMNTGELF
-	TRBJ2-7	TRBV6-1	ASSSRTYEQY
-	TRBJ2-3	TRBV29-1	SVAIDAQDTQY
few	TRBJ1-6	TRBV6-1	ASSEYGEGWLLRDNSPLH
once	TRBJ2-7	TRBV5-6	ASSAGRTYEQY
once	TRBJ2-7	TRBV6-6	ASSYSRQLQTYEQY
-	TRBJ2-5	TRBV6-1	ASSLDRGQETQY
-	TRBJ2-1	TRBV11-3	ASSRGAASYNEQF
-	TRBJ1-3	TRBV6-5	ASKSPVGTIY
-	TRBJ2-6	TRBV6-5	ASMSGANVLT
few	TRBJ1-1	TRBV27	ASSFTGQTEAF
-	TRBJ1-5	TRBV7-2	ASSPTVSYSNQPQH
-	TRBJ1-4	TRBV28	ASSSGVRARGGKLF